These T cell receptor beta chains were read from a single sample in a study of blood T cell repertoires in COVID-19. The method was immunoSEQ multiplex PCR; TCRdb's version includes in-frame clones alone and lacks a portion of them. The sample contains approximately 200,000 clones, roughly nine tenths of which appear only once. The specimen sequenced was peripheral blood. The receptors were gathered from a woman between 45 and 60 years old with acute or convalescent COVID-19. Each CDR3 is given with its conserved first and last residue. The order of the fields is J gene, clone size, D gene, V gene, CDR3 DNA, CDR3 protein. The D gene is left open where the match is weak. Rows give clone size only sometimes, using once, few, many, or a class for an expanded clone.

J: TRBJ1-5
size: .
D: TRBD1
V: TRBV28
DNA: TGTGCCAGCAGCTTGTGGCGGGACAGGGCAGGACAGCCCCAGCATTTT
CDR3: CASSLWRDRAGQPQHF

J: TRBJ2-4
size: .
D: .
V: TRBV3-1/TRBV3-2
DNA: TGTGCCAGCAGCCAAGGGGGGGGGCCCTCCAAAAACATTCAGTACTTC
CDR3: CASSQGGGPSKNIQYF

J: TRBJ1-1
size: .
D: .
V: TRBV24-1
DNA: TGTGCCACCAGTGATTATACAGCTGAAGCTTTCTTT
CDR3: CATSDYTAEAFF

J: TRBJ1-1
size: .
D: .
V: TRBV7-3
DNA: TGTGCCAGCAGCTTAAGGTTTAAGACAGAAGCTTTCTTT
CDR3: CASSLRFKTEAFF

J: TRBJ1-1
size: .
D: .
V: TRBV30
DNA: TGTGCCTGGACCAGGGGTCTGAGACCTGAAGCTTTCTTT
CDR3: CAWTRGLRPEAFF

J: TRBJ2-1
size: .
D: TRBD1
V: TRBV9
DNA: TGTGCCAGCGGCACAGGGGGCTATGAGCAGTTCTTC
CDR3: CASGTGGYEQFF

J: TRBJ2-1
size: .
D: .
V: TRBV9
DNA: TGTGCCAGCAGCTCCCGGGACCCCGTTCCGGCTGGGGGCAGCTACAATGAGCAGTTCTTC
CDR3: CASSSRDPVPAGGSYNEQFF

J: TRBJ1-1
size: .
D: TRBD1
V: TRBV13
DNA: TGTGCCAGCAGCAGCCCGACAGGGACGAGGAACACTGAAGCTTTCTTT
CDR3: CASSSPTGTRNTEAFF

J: TRBJ2-7
size: once
D: .
V: TRBV12-3/TRBV12-4
DNA: TGTGCCAGCAGGAGTAACCCGTCCTACGAGCAGTACTTC
CDR3: CASRSNPSYEQYF

J: TRBJ1-4
size: .
D: .
V: TRBV10-3
DNA: TGTGCCATCAGTGAGCGTAATGAAAAACTGTTTTTT
CDR3: CAISERNEKLFF

J: TRBJ2-1
size: .
D: .
V: TRBV11-2
DNA: TGTGCCAGCAGTGCTGGACACGTAGCTTACAATGAGCAGTTCTTC
CDR3: CASSAGHVAYNEQFF

J: TRBJ1-4
size: .
D: .
V: TRBV6-5
DNA: TGTGCCAGCAGAAAACAGGGAATCGAGGAAAAACTGTTTTTT
CDR3: CASRKQGIEEKLFF

J: TRBJ1-1
size: medium-sized
D: .
V: TRBV5-4
DNA: TGTGCCAGCAGTCTTCTTACTAACACTGAAGCTTTCTTT
CDR3: CASSLLTNTEAFF

J: TRBJ2-3
size: .
D: TRBD2
V: TRBV5-1
DNA: TGCGCCAGCAGAGGTACTAGCGGGGGGGCGGATACGCAGTATTTT
CDR3: CASRGTSGGADTQYF

J: TRBJ2-7
size: few
D: TRBD2
V: TRBV2
DNA: TGTGCCAGCAGTGAAGGTCTAGCGGGAGTTAGCATGTACTTC
CDR3: CASSEGLAGVSMYF

J: TRBJ2-7
size: few
D: TRBD1
V: TRBV6-5
DNA: TGTGCCAGCAGTTACTCCCATTCACAGGGGTCCTACGAGCAGTACTTC
CDR3: CASSYSHSQGSYEQYF

J: TRBJ2-1
size: .
D: TRBD1
V: TRBV18
DNA: TGTGCCAGCTCACCCGGACAGGGGGCCTACAATGAGCAGTTCTTC
CDR3: CASSPGQGAYNEQFF

J: TRBJ2-2
size: .
D: TRBD2
V: TRBV19
DNA: TGTGCCAGTACCACGGAGATGAGACTAGCGGGGGCCTCACGGGTGGTCACCGGGGAGCTGTTTTTT
CDR3: CASTTEMRLAGASRVVTGELFF

J: TRBJ2-4
size: .
D: TRBD2
V: TRBV29-1
DNA: TGCAGCGTGGGACTAGCGTTTATAGCCAAAAACATTCAGTACTTC
CDR3: CSVGLAFIAKNIQYF

J: TRBJ2-1
size: few
D: TRBD2
V: TRBV19
DNA: TGTGCCACCAATAGAGGGACTAGCCGGAGCTCCTACAATGAGCAGTTCTTC
CDR3: CATNRGTSRSSYNEQFF

J: TRBJ1-1
size: once
D: .
V: TRBV7-2
DNA: TGTGCCAGCAGCCTTGACAGAGGTGAAGCTTTCTTT
CDR3: CASSLDRGEAFF

J: TRBJ2-7
size: .
D: TRBD2
V: TRBV7-8
DNA: TGTGCCAGCAGCCCTAGGGGGGGACTAGCGGCTTCCTACGAGCAGTACTTC
CDR3: CASSPRGGLAASYEQYF

J: TRBJ2-2
size: .
D: TRBD2
V: TRBV9
DNA: TGTGCCAGCAGCGCCCGACTAGCGGGGGCACTGAGGGAGCTGTTTTTT
CDR3: CASSARLAGALRELFF

J: TRBJ1-6
size: .
D: .
V: TRBV19
DNA: TGTGCCAGTAGTATAGATATGGGCAGGTATAATTCACCCCTCCACTTT
CDR3: CASSIDMGRYNSPLHF

J: TRBJ1-1
size: .
D: .
V: TRBV7-9
DNA: TGTGCCAGCAGCTTTAGTGCCAGGGGTAATCCTGAAGCTTTCTTT
CDR3: CASSFSARGNPEAFF

J: TRBJ1-2
size: .
D: .
V: TRBV29-1
DNA: TGCAGCGTTTCAGGACAAAGGGGCGCCTATGGCTACACCTTC
CDR3: CSVSGQRGAYGYTF

J: TRBJ2-5
size: .
D: .
V: TRBV4-3
DNA: TGCGCCAGCAGCCAAGAGGCCAGGGGAGAGACCCAGTACTTC
CDR3: CASSQEARGETQYF

J: TRBJ2-1
size: .
D: .
V: TRBV30
DNA: TGTGCCTGGAGTAGGTCTGGGGCTGAGGCCTACAATGAGCAGTTCTTC
CDR3: CAWSRSGAEAYNEQFF

J: TRBJ2-3
size: .
D: .
V: TRBV18
DNA: TGTGCCAGCTCAATCCGTGCCTACGATACGCAGTATTTT
CDR3: CASSIRAYDTQYF

J: TRBJ1-1
size: .
D: .
V: TRBV12-2
DNA: TGTGCAAGTCGCACCGGACAGGATGGTATAAGATCCACTGAAGCTTTCTTT
CDR3: CASRTGQDGIRSTEAFF

J: TRBJ1-6
size: .
D: .
V: TRBV23-1
DNA: TGCGCCAGCAGTCAACTTGGCGGAGCCCTCCACTTT
CDR3: CASSQLGGALHF

J: TRBJ2-5
size: .
D: TRBD1
V: TRBV4-1
DNA: TGCGCCAGCAGCCAAGCGGGACAGGGGGAGACCCAGTACTTC
CDR3: CASSQAGQGETQYF

J: TRBJ1-5
size: once
D: .
V: TRBV30
DNA: TGTGCCTGGAGTCACAGGGCGGGTAATCAGCCCCAGCATTTT
CDR3: CAWSHRAGNQPQHF

J: TRBJ1-6
size: .
D: TRBD1
V: TRBV7-9
DNA: TGTGCCAGCAGCTTAGGTGACAGGGGGGGTCCCCTCCACTTT
CDR3: CASSLGDRGGPLHF

J: TRBJ2-1
size: .
D: TRBD2
V: TRBV5-4
DNA: TGTGCCAGCAGCCCCAAGAAAGCGGGGGACAATGAGCAGTTCTTC
CDR3: CASSPKKAGDNEQFF

J: TRBJ1-2
size: .
D: TRBD1
V: TRBV18
DNA: TGTGCCAGCTCATGGGACAGCCGATTTTATGGCTACACCTTC
CDR3: CASSWDSRFYGYTF

J: TRBJ2-5
size: .
D: .
V: TRBV30
DNA: TGTGCCTGGAGTACATCCCTTCAAGAGACCCAGTACTTC
CDR3: CAWSTSLQETQYF

J: TRBJ2-7
size: .
D: TRBD2
V: TRBV6-1
DNA: TGTGCCAGCAGTGAAATTTCTAGCGGGAACGAGCAGTACTTC
CDR3: CASSEISSGNEQYF

J: TRBJ1-2
size: .
D: TRBD1
V: TRBV19
DNA: TGTGCCAGTAGTCCTTCCCGGGACAGGGGAATCTATGGCTACACCTTC
CDR3: CASSPSRDRGIYGYTF

J: TRBJ2-5
size: .
D: TRBD1
V: TRBV5-1
DNA: TGCGCCAGCAACCTCTTACAGGGGGCCGAGACCCAGTACTTC
CDR3: CASNLLQGAETQYF

J: TRBJ2-5
size: .
D: TRBD2
V: TRBV18
DNA: TGTGCCAGCTCACCACGTGATAGCGGGAGGGGAGTCGTGGAGACCCAGTACTTC
CDR3: CASSPRDSGRGVVETQYF